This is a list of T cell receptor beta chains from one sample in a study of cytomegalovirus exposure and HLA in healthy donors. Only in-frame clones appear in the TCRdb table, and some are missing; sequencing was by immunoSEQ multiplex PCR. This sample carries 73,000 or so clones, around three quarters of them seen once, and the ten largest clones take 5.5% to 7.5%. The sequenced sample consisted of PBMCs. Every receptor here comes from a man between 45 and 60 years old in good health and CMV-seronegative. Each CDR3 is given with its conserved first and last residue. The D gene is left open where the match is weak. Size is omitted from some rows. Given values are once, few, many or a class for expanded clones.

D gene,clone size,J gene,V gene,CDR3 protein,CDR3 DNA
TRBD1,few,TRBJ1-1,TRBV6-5,CATYRGNTEAFF,TGTGCCACCTACAGGGGTAACACTGAAGCTTTCTTT
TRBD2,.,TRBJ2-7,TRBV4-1,CASSQSSGIAYEQYF,TGCGCCAGCAGCCAGTCTAGCGGGATCGCCTACGAGCAGTACTTC
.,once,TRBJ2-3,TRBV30,CAWSKGLDTQYF,TGTGCCTGGAGTAAGGGGTTAGATACGCAGTATTTT
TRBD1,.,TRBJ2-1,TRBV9,CASSVLTTGGNEQFF,TGTGCCAGCAGCGTCCTTACGACAGGGGGCAATGAGCAGTTCTTC
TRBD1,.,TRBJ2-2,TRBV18,CASSRAGTGLGTGELFF,TGTGCCAGCTCACGGGCCGGGACAGGCCTGGGCACCGGGGAGCTGTTTTTT
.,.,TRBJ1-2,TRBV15,CATSRDWEGSGGYTF,TGTGCCACCAGCAGAGATTGGGAGGGTAGTGGTGGCTACACCTTC
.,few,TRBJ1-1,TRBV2,CASRGPPGNTEAFF,TGTGCCAGCAGAGGTCCGCCGGGGAACACTGAAGCTTTCTTT
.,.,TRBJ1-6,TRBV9,CASTVSSSYNSPLHF,TGTGCCAGCACCGTTTCGAGCTCCTATAATTCACCCCTCCACTTT
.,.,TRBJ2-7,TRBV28,CASTRDSPYEQYF,TGTGCCAGCACGCGAGACAGCCCCTACGAGCAGTACTTC
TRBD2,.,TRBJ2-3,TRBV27,CASSPHSGSPAGTQYF,TGTGCCAGCAGTCCCCATAGCGGGAGCCCAGCGGGTACGCAGTATTTT
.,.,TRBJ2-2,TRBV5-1,CASSSSATSNTGELFF,TGCGCCAGCAGCTCCTCAGCGACCTCGAACACCGGGGAGCTGTTTTTT
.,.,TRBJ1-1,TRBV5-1,CASSFEKGTEAFF,TGCGCCAGCAGCTTTGAGAAGGGGACTGAAGCTTTCTTT
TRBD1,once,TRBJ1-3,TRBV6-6,CASSTGTGNGNTIYF,TGTGCCAGCAGTACCGGGACAGGGAATGGAAACACCATATATTTT
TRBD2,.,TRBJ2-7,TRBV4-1,CASSQFQAGPYEQYF,TGCGCCAGCAGCCAATTTCAAGCGGGGCCCTACGAGCAGTACTTC
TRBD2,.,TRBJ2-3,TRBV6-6,CASGSSGGAAPDTQYF,TGTGCCAGCGGATCTTCGGGGGGAGCCGCGCCAGATACGCAGTATTTT
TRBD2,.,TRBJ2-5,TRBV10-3,CAISSSGGTQYF,TGTGCCATCAGTAGTAGCGGGGGGACCCAGTACTTC
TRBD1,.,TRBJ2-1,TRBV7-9,CASSLALGQGMGEQFF,TGTGCCAGCAGCTTAGCGTTAGGACAGGGGATGGGTGAGCAGTTCTTC
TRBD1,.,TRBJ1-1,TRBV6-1,CASTPDRGGTEAFF,TGTGCCAGCACCCCAGACAGGGGGGGCACTGAAGCTTTCTTT
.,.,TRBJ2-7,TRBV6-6,CASSSTAYEQYF,TGTGCCAGCAGTTCCACTGCCTACGAGCAGTACTTC
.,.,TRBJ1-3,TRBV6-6,CASSLSNLSSGNTIYF,TGTGCCAGCAGCCTTTCGAACCTCAGCTCTGGAAACACCATATATTTT
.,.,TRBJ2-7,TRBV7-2,CASSLQGKGEQYF,TGTGCCAGCAGCTTGCAGGGGAAGGGCGAGCAGTACTTC
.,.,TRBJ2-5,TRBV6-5,CASSCGSQETQYF,TGTGCCAGCAGTTGCGGATCCCAAGAGACCCAGTACTTC
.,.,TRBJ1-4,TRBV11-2,CASSLDRREGTNEKLFF,TGTGCCAGCAGCTTAGATCGCAGGGAGGGGACAAATGAAAAACTGTTTTTT
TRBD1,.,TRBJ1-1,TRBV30,CAWDGQANTEAFF,TGTGCCTGGGACGGACAGGCGAACACTGAAGCTTTCTTT
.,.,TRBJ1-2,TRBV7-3,CASSSDGGYGYTF,TGTGCCAGCAGCTCCGACGGGGGGTATGGCTACACCTTC
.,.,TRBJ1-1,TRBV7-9,CASSRDTLDTEAFF,TGTGCCAGCAGCCGCGACACCTTGGACACTGAAGCTTTCTTT
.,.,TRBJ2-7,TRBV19,CASSLVDGGVYEQYF,TGTGCCAGTAGCCTCGTCGACGGGGGTGTCTACGAGCAGTACTTC
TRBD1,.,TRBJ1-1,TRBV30,CAWSGGTGGTEAFF,TGTGCCTGGAGCGGAGGGACAGGGGGAACTGAAGCTTTCTTT
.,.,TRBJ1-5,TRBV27,CASSSKAGGIYSNQPQHF,TGTGCCAGCAGCTCCAAGGCGGGGGGCATCTATAGCAATCAGCCCCAGCATTTT
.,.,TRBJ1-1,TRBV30,CAWSHGQLATEAFF,TGTGCCTGGAGTCACGGACAGTTGGCCACTGAAGCTTTCTTT
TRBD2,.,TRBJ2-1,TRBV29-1,CSARGQGSSGSLVF,TGCAGCGCCCGAGGACAGGGATCTAGCGGGAGTTTAGTCTTC
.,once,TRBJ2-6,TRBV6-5,CASSYSRDSGANVLTF,TGTGCCAGCAGTTACTCTCGGGACTCTGGGGCCAACGTCCTGACTTTC
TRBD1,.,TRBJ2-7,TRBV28,CASSSWDRYHYEQYF,TGTGCCAGCAGTTCTTGGGACAGATACCACTACGAGCAGTACTTC
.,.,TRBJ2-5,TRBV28,CASSGGEKGRETQYF,TGTGCCAGCAGCGGAGGGGAAAAGGGAAGGGAGACCCAGTACTTC
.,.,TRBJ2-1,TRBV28,CASSLLVGAGLGNEQFF,TGTGCCAGCAGCCTCTTAGTGGGGGCCGGGCTGGGCAATGAGCAGTTCTTC
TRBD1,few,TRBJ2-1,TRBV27,CASRKRTGGIYNEQFF,TGTGCCAGCAGGAAACGGACAGGGGGTATCTACAATGAGCAGTTCTTC
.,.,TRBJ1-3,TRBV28,CASSLGSGGGSGNTIYF,TGTGCCAGCAGTTTAGGTTCTGGCGGTGGGTCTGGAAACACCATATATTTT
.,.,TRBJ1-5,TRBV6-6,CASTSLAAGQPQHF,TGTGCCAGCACCTCTTTGGCGGCTGGTCAGCCCCAGCATTTT
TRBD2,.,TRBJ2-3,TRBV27,CASSPGTSETDTQYF,TGTGCCAGCAGTCCCGGGACTAGCGAGACAGATACGCAGTATTTT
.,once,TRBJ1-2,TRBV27,CASSSSLNGSPRQGRAGYTF,TGTGCCAGCAGTTCGTCCCTTAACGGGAGTCCGAGACAAGGAAGGGCTGGCTACACCTTC
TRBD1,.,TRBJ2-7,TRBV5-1,CASSLDPRGLEQYF,TGCGCCAGCAGCTTGGACCCCAGGGGGCTCGAGCAGTACTTC
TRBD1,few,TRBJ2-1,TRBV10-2,CASSGQGQVSSYNEQFF,TGCGCCAGCAGTGGCCAGGGACAGGTGAGCTCCTACAATGAGCAGTTCTTC
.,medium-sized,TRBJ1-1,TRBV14,CASSLTSISEAFF,TGTGCCAGCAGCCTAACGAGTATAAGTGAAGCTTTCTTT
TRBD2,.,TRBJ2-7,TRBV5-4,CASSSSNLAGGRLEQYF,TGTGCCAGCAGCTCAAGCAACCTAGCGGGAGGCCGTCTCGAGCAGTACTTC
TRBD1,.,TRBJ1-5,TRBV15,CATSRDGTGRRGQPQHF,TGTGCCACCAGCAGAGACGGGACAGGGAGGCGAGGGCAGCCCCAGCATTTT
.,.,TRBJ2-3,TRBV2,CASSEMNPRGVTQYF,TGTGCCAGCAGTGAAATGAACCCAAGGGGTGTTACGCAGTATTTT
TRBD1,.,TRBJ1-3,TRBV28,CASSPPGQGNSGNTIYF,TGTGCCAGCAGTCCTCCGGGACAGGGCAACTCTGGAAACACCATATATTTT
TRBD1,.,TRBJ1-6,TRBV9,CASSNRDRTNSPLHF,TGTGCCAGCAGCAACCGGGACAGGACTAATTCACCCCTCCACTTT
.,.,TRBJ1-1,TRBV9,CASSAAIGGNTEAFF,TGTGCCAGCAGCGCCGCTATCGGCGGAAACACTGAAGCTTTCTTT
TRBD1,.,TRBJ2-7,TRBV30,CAWTTGHGNEQYF,TGTGCCTGGACGACAGGGCATGGCAACGAGCAGTACTTC
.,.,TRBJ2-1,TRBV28,CASSPNGRGDEQFF,TGTGCCAGCAGTCCTAACGGCAGGGGTGATGAGCAGTTCTTC
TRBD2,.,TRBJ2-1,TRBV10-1,CASSASGRRGEQFF,TGCGCCAGCAGCGCTAGCGGGAGGAGGGGTGAGCAGTTCTTC
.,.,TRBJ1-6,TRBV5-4,CASSPGTKGHSPLHF,TGTGCCAGCAGCCCCGGGACAAAGGGTCATTCACCCCTCCACTTT